A single sample is the source of the 20 T cell receptor beta chains below, sequenced in a study of patients with pleural tuberculosis. Each CDR3 protein gets one entry after TCRdb re-called the reads with MiXCR. Of about 30,000 distinct CDR3 sequences in the sample, about a sixth were seen once. The sequenced sample consisted of peripheral blood. The receptors originated from a human donor with pleural tuberculosis.

This clonotype was recorded many times. The chain combines TRBV7-6 with TRBJ2-1; D may match TRBD1 or TRBD2 (5 bases each). The germline CDR1 and CDR2 sequences are SGHVS and FNYEAQ. V was clipped by 1 base and J by 6 bases, with 10 bases between them. This CDR3 is built from 14 residues. This chain's CDR3 is CASSLGVGTNEQFF. The CDR3 nucleotides read TGTGCCAGCAGCTTAGGGGTAGGGACCAATGAGCAGTTCTTC.

This clonotype was counted at least ten times. The rearrangement uses TRBV2 and TRBJ2-1; 8 nucleotides agree with TRBD1. The CDR3 totals 14 residues. V trimming: 8 bases; J trimming: 6 bases; junction bases outside the gene matches: 9. Germline V gene sequence: CDR1 SNHLY, CDR2 FYNNEI. In DNA, the CDR3 is TGTGCCAGCCGTCTTGGACAGGGAGGCAATGAGCAGTTCTTC. It specifies CASRLGQGGNEQFF.

This clonotype was picked up a small number of times. The V and J genes are TRBV2 and TRBJ1-5; possible D gene TRBD1, 5 bases. V was trimmed by 6 bases and J by 5 bases, leaving 5 bases between them. This CDR3 spans 11 amino acids. Looked up from germline, CDR1 is SNHLY and CDR2 is FYNNEI. In DNA form, the CDR3 reads TGTGCCAGCAGGGGGGATCAGCCCCAGCATTTT. Encoded protein: CASRGDQPQHF.

This clonotype was detected ten times or more. The chain joins TRBV3-1 to TRBJ2-7; D uncertain. Trimming shortened V by 0 bases and J by 5 bases, and 5 bases separated the two germline ends. The CDR3 has 12 amino acids. CDR1 and CDR2 from the germline V gene are LGHDT and YNNKEL (reference sequence). CDR3 loop: CASSQEEDEQYF. In DNA form, the CDR3 reads TGTGCCAGCAGCCAAGAAGAGGACGAGCAGTACTTC.

About this clonotype: A much larger clone differs from this one at a single base, so this may be a read error. The CDR3 end shows no conserved phenylalanine or tryptophan, and so a read error is likely. The chain combines TRBV5-6 with TRBJ1-2; 8 positions match TRBD1. CDR1 SGHDT and CDR2 YYEEEE come from the germline V gene. This CDR3 is built from 12 residues. Unmatched junction bases numbered 1, after V lost 3 bases and J lost 6 bases. This CDR3 is CASSSRGHGYTL. Written as DNA, the CDR3 is TGTGCCAGCAGCTCCAGGGGGCATGGCTACACCCTC.

This clonotype was recorded many times. The chain links TRBV6-1 to TRBJ2-3, with D uncertain. With 5 bases removed from V and 2 bases from J, the gap between germline ends came to 8 bases. The CDR3 extends over 13 amino acids. CDR1 is MNHNS and CDR2 is SASEGT in the germline V gene. The CDR3 region is CASSHPSTDTQYF. CDR3 sequence (DNA): TGTGCCAGCAGTCATCCCTCCACAGATACGCAGTATTTT.

This clonotype has at least ten counts. The chain links TRBV24-1 to TRBJ1-2, with D hard to call. CDR1 is KGHDR, CDR2 SFDVKD, per germline. V was shortened by 10 bases and J by 6 bases, with 11 bases between the two germline ends. This CDR3 contains 11 residues. The CDR3 sequence: CATSDFDGYTF. CDR3 DNA sequence: TGTGCCACTTCAGACTTTGATGGCTACACCTTC.

Only a few counts were recorded for this clonotype. The chain links TRBV18 to TRBJ1-2; maybe TRBD1 (5 bases). The CDR3 contains 14 residues. Germline V gives CDR1 KGHSH, CDR2 LQKENI. Trimming removed 3 bases at V and 4 bases at J, with 12 bases between. CDR3 DNA: TGTGCCAGCTCACCGGACATAACCGGCTATGGCTACACCTTC. Its translation: CASSPDITGYGYTF.

Many counts were recorded for this clonotype. The rearrangement uses TRBV4-2 and TRBJ1-4; weak D call: TRBD1 (6 bases). The germline V gene has CDR1 LGHNA and CDR2 YNFKEQ. The CDR3 is 16 amino acids. Trimming shortened V by 6 bases and J by 5 bases, and 19 bases separated the two germline ends. In nucleotides, the CDR3 is TGTGCCAGCAGTAAAGGGGGGGGATTATTCAATGAAAAACTGTTTTTT. This encodes CASSKGGGLFNEKLFF.

On this clonotype itself: A much more abundant neighbour one base away suggests this may be a read error. The chain is built from TRBV5-1 and TRBJ2-1, with 12 bases aligning to TRBD2. Germline V gene data show CDR1 as SGHRS and CDR2 as YFSETQ. The CDR3 covers 16 residues. CDR3 in amino acids: CAISPSGRDAYNEQFF. CDR3 coding DNA: TGCGCCATCAGCCCTAGCGGGAGGGACGCCTACAATGAGCAGTTCTTC.

This clonotype was counted ten times or more. The chain has TRBV20-1 and TRBJ2-5; TRBD2 aligns across 8 bases. The V gene end was trimmed by 2 bases and the J gene end by 9 bases; junction bases not matched to a gene: 11. CDR3 length: 14 amino acids. Germline V gene data show CDR1 as DFQATT and CDR2 as SNEGSKA (reference sequence). CDR3 sequence reads: CSARIGSGKGAQYF. CDR3 in DNA: TGCAGTGCTAGAATTGGTAGCGGGAAAGGGGCCCAGTACTTC.

This clonotype was seen at least ten times. V gene TRBV29-1 combines with J gene TRBJ1-1; no clear D gene. Looked up from germline, CDR1 is SQVTM and CDR2 is ANQGSEA. V lost 6 bases and J 6 bases, leaving 11 bases between the germline ends. The CDR3 is 11 amino acids. CDR3 amino acids: CSVLQLAEAFF. In DNA, the CDR3 is TGCAGCGTCCTGCAGCTAGCTGAAGCTTTCTTT.

This clonotype was picked up one time. The chain has TRBV7-9 and TRBJ2-1, with 9 bases aligning to TRBD1. V gave up 6 bases and J gave up 9 bases; unmatched junction bases: 9. The germline gives CDR1 SEHNR, CDR2 FQNEAQ (reference sequence). This CDR3 has 14 amino acids. CDR3 nucleotides: TGTGCCAGCAGTCTGGACAGGGGATCCAGTGAGCAGTTCTTC. Translating it yields CASSLDRGSSEQFF.

Comment on this clonotype: A much larger clone differs by one base, so this may be a read error. J is TRBJ2-1 and V is TRBV29-1; 7 nucleotides align to TRBD2. V trimming: 3 bases; J trimming: 6 bases; junction bases outside the gene matches: 11. The germline V gene has CDR1 SQVTM and CDR2 ANQGSEA. CDR3 length equals 15 residues. The CDR3 nucleotides are TGCAGCGTTGAGACTAGCAGGAGGGTGGGCAATGAGCAGTTCTTC. Translated: CSVETSRRVGNEQFF.

In its sample, this clonotype is medium-sized. This chain joins TRBV4-2 and TRBJ1-1; tentative D call: TRBD1 (5 bases). The ends were cut back, 4 bases at V and 6 bases at J, with 15 bases in the middle. Germline CDR1 LGHNA, CDR2 YNFKEQ. The CDR3 totals 14 residues. CDR3 region: CASSPEVTESEAFF. In DNA, the CDR3 is TGTGCCAGCAGCCCAGAGGTGACAGAATCTGAAGCTTTCTTT.

Concerning this clonotype: The junction does not match germline at one end; this may be a read error. The rearrangement links TRBV28 to TRBJ2-3; TRBD1 might be the D (5 bases). Germline CDR1 reads MDHEN; CDR2 reads SYDVKM. The CDR3 spans 14 residues. As DNA, the CDR3 is TGTGCCTCCGACGTGGCATCGAGCACAGGTACGCAGTATTTT. Amino acids: CASDVASSTGTQYF.

Many counts were recorded for this clonotype. This sequence joins TRBV29-1 and TRBJ1-3; TRBD1 might be the D (5 bases). V lost 6 bases and J 4 bases, leaving 7 bases between the germline ends. The germline V gene encodes CDR1 SQVTM and CDR2 ANQGSEA. The CDR3 is 11 amino acids. The CDR3 nucleotides read TGCAGCGTCAGGGTCGGAAACACCATATATTTT. Amino acid sequence: CSVRVGNTIYF.

The sample holds many counts of this clonotype. The J gene is TRBJ2-3, the V gene TRBV7-2, with D perhaps matching TRBD2 (6 bases). This CDR3 region has 10 residues. Trimming pared 8 bases from V and 10 bases from J, leaving 10 bases between. The germline CDR1 and CDR2 sequences are SGHTA and FQGNSA. The CDR3 is CASFGGSQYF. The CDR3 DNA follows: TGTGCCAGCTTCGGGGGTTCGCAGTATTTT. The whole variable domain, remainder taken from reference TRBV7-2 and TRBJ2-3, is GAGVSQSPSNKVTEKGKDVELRCDPISGHTALYWYRQSLGQGLEFLIYFQGNSAPDKSGLPSDRFSAERTGGSVSTLTIQRTQQEDSAVYLCASFGGSQYFGPGTRLTVL.

This clonotype was recorded at least ten times. The chain couples TRBV3-1 to TRBJ2-3; D is unresolved. The germline V gene encodes CDR1 LGHDT and CDR2 YNNKEL (reference sequence). This CDR3 is built from 15 residues. Trimming cost V 3 bases and J 3 bases, with 13 bases left between them. Here the CDR3 reads CASSQVRMSTDTQYF. The CDR3 DNA is TGTGCCAGCAGCCAGGTCAGGATGTCGACAGATACGCAGTATTTT.

This clonotype was recorded a few times. The V gene is TRBV5-6, the J gene TRBJ2-5, with D unclear. In germline, CDR1 is SGHDT, CDR2 YYEEEE. V lost 1 base, J lost 5 bases, and 6 bases lay in between. The CDR3 spans 12 residues. The CDR3 here is CASSLIGETQYF. The CDR3 DNA reads as TGTGCCAGCAGCTTGATTGGGGAGACCCAGTACTTC.